This TCR beta chain was captured by sequencing in a study of Graves' ophthalmopathy and Graves' hyperthyroidism. As for the study in general: By definition, stable hyperthyroidism involved no ophthalmopathy within 18 months of follow-up.

TCR beta CDR3 amplification used RNA transcripts. First-round RT-PCR with HTBI primers preceded a second-round multiplex PCR. MiXCR was run by TCRdb on the multiplex PCR reads, yielding one entry per CDR3 protein. The sample records over a million distinct CDR3 sequences, less than 45% being singletons. Excluded were patients with other autoimmune diseases, uncontrolled infections, pregnancy or lactation. Diagnoses were established from clinical symptoms, serum thyroxine, TRAb, thyroid ultrasound and orbital computed tomography. The germline V gene encodes CDR1 SGHTA and CDR2 FQGNSA. The CDR3 contains 15 residues. Trimming left V 5 bases short and J 0 bases short, with 14 bases between. In its sample, this clonotype was seen many times.

This receptor was obtained from an adult man with Graves' hyperthyroidism. The genes are TRBV7-2 and TRBJ2-7; D call uncertain. The source material was peripheral blood or thyroid tissue (not recorded which). Here the CDR3 DNA reads TGTGCCAGCAGCCTCGGCTACGAAAACTCCTACGAGCAGTACTTC. As protein: CASSLGYENSYEQYF.